This T cell receptor beta chain was identified in a study of early stage breast cancer tumors. Study summary: Most invasive tumors, about 75% of the 16, were ER+/PR+/HER2-. Study-level findings and limits: In most of the 16 patients, blood comparison separated tumor from normal breast. Functional markers like CD4, CD8 and FOXP3 were missed in bulk sequencing.

TCRdb's copy holds only in-frame clones and misses some; the assay was immunoSEQ multiplex PCR. The table has 25,000 to 30,000 clones, less than 85% seen once. V was clipped by 0 bases and J by 5 bases, with 6 bases between them. Germline values: CDR1 SGHNT, CDR2 YYREEE (reference sequence). The CDR3 loop spans 13 amino acids. This clone was observed once. Its target is not known. Sequencing was performed on blood. The sequence came from a person in their sixties with breast cancer. The chain couples TRBV5-4 to TRBJ1-5; D remains ambiguous. CDR3 sequence (DNA): TGTGCCAGCAGCTTGGGGCCTGATCAGCCCCAGCATTTT. Translation gives CASSLGPDQPQHF.